The text below deals with one T cell receptor (beta chain). The target antigen is unknown. Sequenced by immunoSEQ multiplex PCR; TCRdb stores in-frame clones only, minus some. The data show approximately 70,000 clones, with roughly 90% seen just once and approximately 0.49% held by the top ten. The sample belongs to a study of OX40 agonist ivuxolimab in advanced cancers. Overall study findings and caveats: CD4+ T cells averaged fewer expanded clones than CD8+ T cells. Some nonresponders likewise displayed low normalized T-cell clonal expansion.

The germline gives CDR1 SEHNR, CDR2 FQNEAQ (reference sequence). Trimming shortened V by 4 bases and J by 6 bases, and 13 bases separated the two germline ends. The CDR3 is made up of 15 amino acids. V is TRBV7-9 and J is TRBJ1-6; TRBD1 is a possible D gene (5 bases). The TCR was taken from an adult with an advanced solid tumor such as melanoma, head and neck, liver or kidney cancer. The sample was CD4+ or CD8+ T cells sorted from blood, taken in a trial of the OX40 agonist ivuxolimab. The CDR3 coding sequence is TGTGCCAGCAGCTCCGGCGGGGCTTCTAATTCACCCCTCCACTTT. Translation gives CASSSGGASNSPLHF.